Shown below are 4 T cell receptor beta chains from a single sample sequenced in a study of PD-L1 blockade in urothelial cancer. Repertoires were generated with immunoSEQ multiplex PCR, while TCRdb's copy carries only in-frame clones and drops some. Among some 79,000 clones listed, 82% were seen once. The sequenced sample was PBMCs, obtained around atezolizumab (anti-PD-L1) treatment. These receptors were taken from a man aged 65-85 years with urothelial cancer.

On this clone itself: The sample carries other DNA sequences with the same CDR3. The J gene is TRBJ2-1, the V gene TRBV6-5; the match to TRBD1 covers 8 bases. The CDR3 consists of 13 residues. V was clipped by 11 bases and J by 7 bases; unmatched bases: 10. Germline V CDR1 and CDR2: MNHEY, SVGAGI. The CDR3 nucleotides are TGTGCCTCGAAGACAGGGGATTCGAATGAGCAGTTCTTC. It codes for CASKTGDSNEQFF.

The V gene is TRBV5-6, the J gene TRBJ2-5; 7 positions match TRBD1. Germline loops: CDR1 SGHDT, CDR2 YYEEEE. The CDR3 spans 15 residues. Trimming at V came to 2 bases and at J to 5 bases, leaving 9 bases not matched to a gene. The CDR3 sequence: CASSFQTGPGETQYF. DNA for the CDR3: TGTGCCAGCAGCTTTCAGACAGGGCCGGGGGAGACCCAGTACTTC.

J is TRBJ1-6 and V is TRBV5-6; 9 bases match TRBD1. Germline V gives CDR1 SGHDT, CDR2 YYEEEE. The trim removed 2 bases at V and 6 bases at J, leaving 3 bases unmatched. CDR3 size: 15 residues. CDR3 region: CASSLGQGTNSPLHF. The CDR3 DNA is TGTGCCAGCAGCTTAGGACAGGGGACTAATTCACCCCTCCACTTT.

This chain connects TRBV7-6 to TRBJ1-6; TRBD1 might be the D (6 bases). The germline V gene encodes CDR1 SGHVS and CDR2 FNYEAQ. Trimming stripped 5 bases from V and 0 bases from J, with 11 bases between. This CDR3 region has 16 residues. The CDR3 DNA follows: TGTGCCAGCAGCGAACTAGGGGGCTCCTATAATTCACCCCTCCACTTT. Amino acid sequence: CASSELGGSYNSPLHF.